A selection of T cell receptor beta chains follows, all from one sample in a study of T-cell reconstitution after alpha-beta-depleted transplantation in children. One entry per CDR3 protein results from TCRdb running MiXCR on the PCR reads. Counted here are about 220,000 distinct CDR3 sequences, roughly 15% occurring once; the ten biggest clones make up about two fifths. Specimen: PBMCs, mostly from graft donor cells, collected 360 days after TCRalphabeta/CD19-depleted stem cell transplant. The receptor set was obtained from a male patient aged 2 to 10 who had a stem cell transplant for acute lymphoblastic leukemia, so the T cells may come from the graft donor. Both conserved end residues are part of each CDR3. The order of the fields is D gene, V gene, CDR3 protein. A D gene is named only where the DNA matches it firmly.

D: -; V: TRBV2; CDR3: CASSLENGNEQFF
D: -; V: TRBV4-3; CDR3: CASSQDPLDIHSGNTIYF
D: -; V: TRBV11-2; CDR3: CASSIYRENEQFF
D: -; V: TRBV2; CDR3: CASRADVYTGELFF
D: TRBD1; V: TRBV27; CDR3: CASSHRTGGPINTDTQYF
D: TRBD1; V: TRBV20-1; CDR3: CSARGLPGTGGMRTDTQYF
D: -; V: TRBV10-3; CDR3: CAIRPLGSGANVLTF
D: -; V: TRBV19; CDR3: CASLGHLTGELFF
D: -; V: TRBV2; CDR3: CASPAADTQYF
D: -; V: TRBV5-1; CDR3: CASRDRYEQYF
D: -; V: TRBV12-3/TRBV12-4; CDR3: CASSLSQPQHF
D: TRBD2; V: TRBV12-3/TRBV12-4; CDR3: CASSSQTSVSTGELFF
D: TRBD2; V: TRBV29-1; CDR3: CSVGGLAGAITDTQYF
D: TRBD1; V: TRBV12-3/TRBV12-4; CDR3: CASSFGQGANTGELFF
D: TRBD1; V: TRBV6-5; CDR3: CASSYSDRVRNYGYTF
D: TRBD2; V: TRBV15; CDR3: CATSRDRAGGPSGELFF
D: TRBD2; V: TRBV6-2/TRBV6-3; CDR3: CASSSGAGGYNEQFF
D: -; V: TRBV5-1; CDR3: CASSLEGGHSGANVLTF
D: -; V: TRBV18; CDR3: CASSLDSVYNEQFF
D: TRBD2; V: TRBV9; CDR3: CASSVGAGDLTDTQYF
D: -; V: TRBV29-1; CDR3: CSVDYRAMNTEAFF
D: -; V: TRBV10-3; CDR3: CAISGGPVEQYF
D: -; V: TRBV4-2; CDR3: CASSREGAGAGELFF
D: -; V: TRBV3-1; CDR3: CASSPAFGTQYF
D: -; V: TRBV21-1; CDR3: CASSTRRDRCYEQYF
D: -; V: TRBV20-1; CDR3: CSAPRGDVNSPLHF
D: TRBD2; V: TRBV24-1; CDR3: CATRDYSYNEQFF
D: -; V: TRBV6-2/TRBV6-3; CDR3: CASSYPGELFF
D: TRBD1; V: TRBV6-2/TRBV6-3; CDR3: CASGDRVATGELFF
D: TRBD1; V: TRBV6-2/TRBV6-3; CDR3: CASSYLRTGVSGELFF
D: TRBD1; V: TRBV5-1; CDR3: CASSINGQGQETQYF
D: -; V: TRBV3-1; CDR3: CASSQAGTALTYTQYF
D: -; V: TRBV29-1; CDR3: CSVGQVTGTNARGTQYF
D: -; V: TRBV7-2; CDR3: CASSPSDHEQYF
D: TRBD2; V: TRBV20-1; CDR3: CSAMGLAGVWGETQYF
D: TRBD2; V: TRBV7-9; CDR3: CASSSASGGQRYNEQFF
D: -; V: TRBV6-2/TRBV6-3; CDR3: CASSVTSPTYNEQFF
D: TRBD1; V: TRBV27; CDR3: CASRDRARTEAFF
D: TRBD2; V: TRBV20-1; CDR3: CSARIPALAGKETQYF
D: -; V: TRBV7-3; CDR3: CASSRGPGADTQYF
D: -; V: TRBV7-2; CDR3: CASSYKVLAQNTGELFF
D: TRBD2; V: TRBV4-2; CDR3: CASSQASSGGPTWSYNEQFF
D: -; V: TRBV15; CDR3: CATSGKRGGSYEQYF
D: -; V: TRBV5-1; CDR3: CASSPLRGGGEKLFF
D: -; V: TRBV5-1; CDR3: CASSADEREHEKLFF
D: TRBD2; V: TRBV7-6; CDR3: CASSFWTSGGESEQFF
D: -; V: TRBV19; CDR3: CASSISGGNYEQYF
D: -; V: TRBV5-1; CDR3: CASSTERGSRTEAFF
D: -; V: TRBV14; CDR3: CASSHSGVYEQYF
D: -; V: TRBV11-2; CDR3: CASSFRPDDRDRPFF
D: -; V: TRBV7-2; CDR3: CASSWVSGNTIYF
D: -; V: TRBV18; CDR3: CATRRGVQETQYF